This T cell receptor beta chain emerged from a study of CD4 and CD8 cells across lung adenocarcinoma regions. V was pared by 6 bases and J by 1 base, with 5 bases of the junction left unmatched. Germline V gene sequence: CDR1 MNHNS, CDR2 SASEGT. The CDR3 contains 14 residues. Localized lung adenocarcinoma, a non-small cell lung cancer, affected the donors. TCRdb fed the PCR reads into MiXCR, producing one record per CDR3 protein. The repertoire consists of tens of thousands of distinct CDR3 sequences, with roughly half occurring once and the leading ten covering about a fifth. The specimen was CD4+ T cells from the center of a lung tumor. This chain uses TRBV6-1 with TRBJ2-5; the match to TRBD1 covers 7 bases. The clonotype comes from a male donor with lung adenocarcinoma. The CD4 and CD8 labels of this study may be unreliable. The CDR3 sequence is CASSLRDSQETQYF. In DNA, the CDR3 is TGTGCCAGCAGCCTACGGGACAGCCAAGAGACCCAGTACTTC.